The sequence of this TCR beta chain was determined in a study of blood T cell repertoires in COVID-19. The data were produced by immunoSEQ multiplex PCR, yet TCRdb's version contains in-frame clones alone and is incomplete. The repertoire holds 300,000 or so clones, with over 70% as singletons. This clone was recorded only once. V shed 4 bases, J shed 8 bases, and the junction held 18 bases outside the gene matches. The CDR3 length is 18 residues. CDR1 and CDR2 from the germline V gene are MGHRA and YSYEKL. This TCR was recovered from a woman aged 40-49 years who had recovered from COVID-19. The rearrangement joins TRBV4-1 to TRBJ2-2; 8 positions match TRBD1. Sequenced input: peripheral blood. CDR3 in amino acids: CASSPVGGRGHLSGELFF. The CDR3 nucleotides read TGCGCCAGCAGCCCCGTTGGTGGCAGGGGGCATCTCTCGGGGGAGCTGTTTTTT.